Following are 28 T cell receptor beta chains from one sample sequenced in a study of cytomegalovirus exposure and HLA in healthy donors. Vbeta (60) and Jbeta (13) primers were used in the PCR. Assay: immunoSEQ multiplex PCR; the TCRdb copy retains only in-frame clones and omits some. There are some 180,000 clones in the sample; around 80% occur only once, and 2.5% lies in the top ten. The material sequenced was PBMCs. Every receptor here comes from a woman aged 25 to 39 in good health and CMV-seropositive.

The CDR3 DNA follows: TGTGCCAGCAGCGTATACGGACTAGCGGGGGGGCGGGGCACAGATACGCAGTATTTT. Translating it yields CASSVYGLAGGRGTDTQYF. The chain is built from TRBV5-4 and TRBJ2-3, with 15 bases identical to TRBD2. Germline assignment: CDR1 SGHNT and CDR2 YYREEE (reference sequence). The CDR3 is 19 amino acids. Germline trimming cut 4 bases from V and 1 base from J; bases unmatched to any gene: 10. The full variable domain, rest sourced from reference TRBV5-4 and TRBJ2-3, is ETGVTQSPTHLIKTRGQQVTLRCSSQSGHNTVSWYQQALGQGPQFIFQYYREEENGRGNFPPRFSGLQFPNYSSELNVNALELDDSALYLCASSVYGLAGGRGTDTQYFGPGTRLTVL.

This clone turned up a few times. This rearrangement joins TRBV19 to TRBJ2-2, with D perhaps TRBD2 (6 bases). The CDR3 has 15 amino acids. V lost 6 bases and J 7 bases, leaving 18 bases between the germline ends. Germline loops: CDR1 LNHDA, CDR2 SQIVND (reference sequence). CDR3 sequence reads: CASRSRGGSSGELFF. In DNA form, the CDR3 reads TGTGCCAGTAGATCCCGTGGGGGGTCAAGCGGGGAGCTGTTTTTT. The variable domain in full, completed from reference TRBV19 and TRBJ2-2, reads DGGITQSPKYLFRKEGQNVTLSCEQNLNHDAMYWYRQDPGQGLRLIYYSQIVNDFQKGDIAEGYSVSREKKESFPLTVTSAQKNPTAFYLCASRSRGGSSGELFFGEGSRLTVL.

This clone was counted once. The J gene is TRBJ2-2, the V gene TRBV6-4; 8 bases map to TRBD1. V was pared by 5 bases and J by 0 bases, with 2 bases of the junction left unmatched. This CDR3 has 15 amino acids. Germline V gene lookup returns CDR1 MRHNA and CDR2 SNTAGT. The CDR3 region is CASSPGQANTGELFF. CDR3 in DNA: TGTGCCAGCAGTCCGGGACAGGCGAACACCGGGGAGCTGTTTTTT.

This chain uses TRBV4-1 with TRBJ2-1; 10 nucleotides align to TRBD1. The V gene's germline CDR1 is MGHRA and CDR2 YSYEKL. Trimming removed 4 bases from V and 5 bases from J; junction bases left unmatched: 5. The CDR3 covers 15 residues. The CDR3 DNA sequence: TGCGCCAGCAGCCCCTGGGGACAGGGGAACAATGAGCAGTTCTTC. Its protein is CASSPWGQGNNEQFF.

This clone was found a few times. The chain carries TRBV27 and TRBJ1-4, with D tentatively TRBD1 (6 bases). V was trimmed by 2 bases and J by 6 bases, leaving 19 bases between them. The CDR3 totals 17 residues. CDR1 is MNHEY and CDR2 is SMNVEV in the germline V gene (reference sequence). Here the CDR3 reads CASSLAYPGTPHEKLFF. CDR3 nucleotides: TGTGCCAGCAGTTTAGCCTACCCCGGGACACCGCATGAAAAACTGTTTTTT.

J is TRBJ2-2 and V is TRBV4-1; 10 bases line up with TRBD2. The germline CDR1 and CDR2 sequences are MGHRA and YSYEKL. This CDR3 is built from 19 residues. V dropped 4 bases and J dropped 2; count of bases not matched to a gene: 13. In nucleotides, the CDR3 is TGCGCCAGCAGCCCCAGAGGTAGCGGGGGGCTTCGAAACACCGGGGAGCTGTTTTTT. The encoded protein is CASSPRGSGGLRNTGELFF.

The V call is TRBV18, the J call TRBJ2-3; TRBD2 agrees at 8 bases. V lost 2 bases to trimming and J lost 3 bases; unmatched junction nucleotides: 7. CDR3 length equals 16 residues. Germline lookup yields CDR1 KGHSH and CDR2 LQKENI. The CDR3 nucleotides read TGTGCCAGCTCACCAAAATCGGGGGGGCCGACAGATACGCAGTATTTT. Protein: CASSPKSGGPTDTQYF. Together with reference TRBV18 and TRBJ2-3, the CDR3 gives the full variable domain: NAGVMQNPRHLVRRRGQEARLRCSPMKGHSHVYWYRQLPEEGLKFMVYLQKENIIDESGMPKERFSAEFPKEGPSILRIQQVVRGDSAAYFCASSPKSGGPTDTQYFGPGTRLTVL.

V and J are TRBV14 and TRBJ1-2, with no clear D. The V end lost 4 bases, the J end lost 4 bases, and 10 bases lay between the germline ends. The CDR3 consists of 13 residues. The germline gives CDR1 SGHDN, CDR2 FVKESK. The CDR3 DNA follows: TGTGCCAGCAGCCGAGTAGAGGGCTATGGCTACACCTTC. Translated, it gives CASSRVEGYGYTF.

The rearrangement joins TRBV4-1 to TRBJ1-5, with 11 bases aligning to TRBD1. V shed 0 bases, J shed 0 bases, and the junction held 16 bases outside the gene matches. Germline CDR1 is MGHRA and CDR2 is YSYEKL. CDR3 length: 22 amino acids. The CDR3 DNA sequence: TGCGCCAGCAGCCAAGACACTTCATTCCGGGACAGGGGGGGCAATAGCAATCAGCCCCAGCATTTT. Translation: CASSQDTSFRDRGGNSNQPQHF.

The chain recombines TRBV15 with TRBJ1-4; no definite D call. Germline CDR1 reads LNHNV; CDR2 reads YYDKDF (reference sequence). With 3 bases removed from V and 7 bases from J, the gap between germline ends came to 9 bases. This CDR3 is built from 13 residues. The CDR3 protein is CATSSDTLEKLFF. CDR3 DNA: TGTGCCACCAGCAGTGACACCCTTGAAAAACTGTTTTTT.

J is TRBJ2-3 and V is TRBV7-3; TRBD2 might be the D (7 bases). In germline, CDR1 is SGHTA, CDR2 FQGTGA. The CDR3 extends over 17 amino acids. Trimming took 1 base from V and 2 from J, leaving 16 bases between them. CDR3 nucleotide sequence: TGTGCCAGCAGCTTAAAGCGGCGGGGGCCGTACACAGATACGCAGTATTTT. Translation: CASSLKRRGPYTDTQYF.

This chain links TRBV7-8 with TRBJ2-2; 7 bases fit TRBD1. The V and J ends lost 4 bases and 2 bases, in that order; junction bases with no gene match: 13. The germline gives CDR1 SGHVS, CDR2 FQNEAQ. The CDR3 consists of 18 residues. CDR3 coding DNA: TGTGCCAGCAGCTCGAGAGCTAAAGGGACAGCAAACACCGGGGAGCTGTTTTTT. Translation gives CASSSRAKGTANTGELFF.

This chain joins TRBV7-9 and TRBJ1-2; TRBD1 agrees at 8 bases. Per the germline V gene, CDR1 is SEHNR and CDR2 is FQNEAQ (reference sequence). V lost 4 bases and J lost 3; bases outside the gene matches: 7. CDR3 size: 15 residues. CDR3 region: CASSSPRTGHYGYTF. In DNA form, the CDR3 reads TGTGCCAGCAGCTCACCCCGGACAGGGCACTATGGCTACACCTTC.

The chain recombines TRBV5-6 with TRBJ2-1; 15 bases are a match to TRBD2. With 2 bases clipped from V and 8 bases from J, the junction kept 2 bases outside the gene matches. CDR1 and CDR2 (germline): SGHDT, YYEEEE. This CDR3 contains 15 residues. In DNA form, the CDR3 reads TGTGCCAGCAGCTTCGGACTAGCGGGGGGGTATGAGCAGTTCTTC. The encoded protein is CASSFGLAGGYEQFF.

The rearrangement joins TRBV7-9 to TRBJ2-2; 10 bases agree with TRBD1. This CDR3 is built from 19 residues. Trimming at V came to 6 bases and at J to 1 base, leaving 14 bases not matched to a gene. Germline V gene lookup returns CDR1 SEHNR and CDR2 FQNEAQ (reference sequence). The CDR3 coding sequence is TGTGCCAGCAGACCAACCGGGACAGGGGCGCCTTTGAACACCGGGGAGCTGTTTTTT. This encodes CASRPTGTGAPLNTGELFF. The full variable domain, with the rest looked up from reference TRBV7-9 and TRBJ2-2, is DTGVSQNPRHKITKRGQNVTFRCDPISEHNRLYWYRQTLGQGPEFLTYFQNEAQLEKSRLLSDRFSAERPKGSFSTLEIQRTEQGDSAMYLCASRPTGTGAPLNTGELFFGEGSRLTVL.

J is TRBJ2-5 and V is TRBV5-1, with 10 bases lining up with TRBD1. CDR1 and CDR2 from the germline V gene are SGHRS and YFSETQ. J was trimmed by 5 bases and V by 0 bases; bases with no gene match: 7. This CDR3 has 16 amino acids. CDR3 in amino acids: CASSLALDRGQETQYF. The DNA of the CDR3 is TGCGCCAGCAGCTTGGCCCTCGACAGGGGGCAGGAGACCCAGTACTTC.

CDR3 residues: CASSGADQPQHF. The DNA of the CDR3 is TGTGCCAGCTCAGGGGCTGATCAGCCCCAGCATTTT. V usage is TRBV18 and J usage is TRBJ1-5; a possible D gene is TRBD1 (5 bases). Germline lookup yields CDR1 KGHSH and CDR2 LQKENI. Trimming took 5 bases from V and 5 from J, leaving 7 bases between them. The CDR3 has 12 residues.

The chain has TRBV11-3 and TRBJ1-1; D is uncertain. Germline V lookup: CDR1 SGHNT, CDR2 YENEEA. Trimming shortened V by 0 bases and J by 0 bases, and 8 bases separated the two germline ends. The CDR3 totals 15 residues. The CDR3 nucleotides read TGTGCCAGCAGCTTAGATGGGCAACTGAACACTGAAGCTTTCTTT. Amino acids: CASSLDGQLNTEAFF.

This clone was observed a handful of times. The genes are TRBV5-4 and TRBJ2-3, with D possibly being TRBD2 (7 bases). Germline CDR1 SGHNT, CDR2 YYREEE (reference sequence). CDR3 length: 17 residues. V lost 4 bases to trimming and J lost 0 bases, with 18 bases between them. The CDR3: CASSLQGGVPSTDTQYF. DNA for the CDR3: TGTGCCAGCAGCCTGCAAGGGGGGGTCCCTAGCACAGATACGCAGTATTTT.

The rearrangement uses TRBV28 and TRBJ2-7; the match to TRBD1 covers 7 bases. V trimming: 4 bases; J trimming: 3 bases; junction bases outside the gene matches: 3. The germline V gene encodes CDR1 MDHEN and CDR2 SYDVKM. CDR3 length: 13 residues. The CDR3 reads CASSSGTVYEQYF. CDR3 nucleotide sequence: TGTGCCAGCAGTTCCGGGACAGTCTACGAGCAGTACTTC.

The rearrangement uses TRBV7-2 and TRBJ1-1; no definite D call. The CDR3 is made up of 14 amino acids. Germline CDR1 reads SGHTA; CDR2 reads FQGNSA. Trimming shortened V by 5 bases and J by 0 bases, and 10 bases separated the two germline ends. CDR3: CASSRGSLNTEAFF. The CDR3 region has the DNA TGTGCCAGCAGCCGCGGGAGCTTGAACACTGAAGCTTTCTTT.

The V gene is TRBV19, the J gene TRBJ2-7, with 7 bases lining up with TRBD2. CDR1 is LNHDA, CDR2 SQIVND, per germline (reference sequence). This CDR3 has 17 amino acids. J was trimmed by 2 bases and V by 0 bases; bases with no gene match: 10. CDR3 DNA: TGTGCCAGTAGTATAGAGCAAGGACCCGGGGGGACCTACGAGCAGTACTTC. Translating it yields CASSIEQGPGGTYEQYF.

The table lists this clone with a few counts. The genes are TRBV5-5 and TRBJ2-7; 7 nucleotides agree with TRBD2. This CDR3 has 14 residues. Germline V lookup: CDR1 SGHKS, CDR2 YYEKEE (reference sequence). With 4 bases clipped from V and 0 bases from J, the junction kept 4 bases outside the gene matches. The CDR3, as DNA: TGTGCCAGCAGCACCGGGGGGAGCTCCTACGAGCAGTACTTC. Its protein product is CASSTGGSSYEQYF.

The chain has TRBV9 and TRBJ1-2; 7 bases are shared with TRBD1. Looked up from germline, CDR1 is SGDLS and CDR2 is YYNGEE. The CDR3 runs to 14 residues. V was pared by 3 bases and J by 4 bases, with 6 bases of the junction left unmatched. The CDR3 reads CASSAGTAVYGYTF. CDR3 DNA: TGTGCCAGCAGCGCCGGGACAGCAGTCTATGGCTACACCTTC.

The rearrangement uses TRBV4-1 and TRBJ1-2; D might be TRBD1 (5 bases). Trimming shortened V by 4 bases and J by 8 bases, and 14 bases separated the two germline ends. Germline CDR1 MGHRA, CDR2 YSYEKL. This CDR3 contains 13 residues. This CDR3 reads CASSRGASGGYTF. The CDR3 DNA is TGCGCCAGCAGCCGCGGGGCCTCGGGAGGCTACACCTTC.

The chain is built from TRBV30 and TRBJ1-5; tentative D call: TRBD1 (6 bases). This CDR3 has 13 residues. Germline assignment: CDR1 GTSNPN and CDR2 SVGIG (reference sequence). Between the trimmed V and J ends, which lost 3 bases and 7 bases, there was a span of 13 bases. CDR3: CAWSEGGFQPQHF. The CDR3 bases are TGTGCCTGGAGCGAAGGGGGATTCCAGCCCCAGCATTTT.

This clone is a singleton in its sample. The genes are TRBV7-8 and TRBJ1-5, with D perhaps TRBD1 (6 bases). With 1 base removed from V and 1 base from J, the gap between germline ends came to 11 bases. The CDR3 consists of 16 residues. Germline loops: CDR1 SGHVS, CDR2 FQNEAQ. DNA for the CDR3: TGTGCCAGCAGCTTAGGATCAAGGGGGAGCAATCAGCCCCAGCATTTT. Protein: CASSLGSRGSNQPQHF.

V gene TRBV25-1 combines with J gene TRBJ2-5; tentatively, D is TRBD2 (5 bases). CDR3 size: 11 residues. Germline-derived CDR1 and CDR2 are MGHDK and SYGVNS. V was clipped by 2 bases and J by 11 bases, with 9 bases between them. The CDR3 region has the DNA TGTGCCAGCAGTGAAGGGTGGGAGCAGTACTTC. It yields the protein CASSEGWEQYF.